This TCR beta chain stems from a study of spatial heterogeneity in lung cancer. Across the study: The study observed each unique TCR and UMI combination more than ten times on average in raw reads. General study points: TCRs found ubiquitously expanded in tumor appeared in blood more at resection than at follow-up.

Trimming cost V 2 bases and J 8 bases; bases outside gene matches: 5. This CDR3 is 14 amino acids long. Germline V gene lookup returns CDR1 SGDLS and CDR2 YYNGEE. Individually, TCR cDNA molecules were each labelled with a unique molecular identifier. MiXCR, applied by TCRdb to the 5' RACE reads, yields one record per CDR3 protein. The sample includes 36,000 or so distinct CDR3 sequences, around 5.2% of them seen just once. This clonotype appeared many times. Antigen specificity is unknown. Time point noted: sample taken at primary tumor resection. Tumor, nontumor lung or frozen PBMC supplied whole RNA, sequenced without sorting. Samples were obtained from approximately 76 donors, all untreated early-stage non-small cell lung cancer patients.

The receptor was derived from a female donor with early-stage non-small cell lung cancer. The rearrangement links TRBV9 to TRBJ2-1; 9 nucleotides match TRBD2. The source material was PBMCs, sampled at surgery. The CDR3 DNA is TGTGCCAGCAGCGTGACTAGCGGTAACGATGAGCAGTTCTTC. It codes for CASSVTSGNDEQFF.